The rows below give T cell receptor beta chains drawn from one sample of a study of T cells in Graves' hyperthyroidism and ophthalmopathy. TCRdb analysed the multiplex PCR reads with MiXCR anew, one entry per CDR3 protein. The sample consists of hundreds of thousands of distinct CDR3 sequences, approximately 42% of them appearing once. Sequenced sample: peripheral blood or thyroid tissue (not recorded which). These receptor sequences come from an adult man with Graves' disease, either hyperthyroidism or ophthalmopathy (not recorded which). The CDR3 runs from the conserved cysteine through the conserved F or W. The D gene is left open where the match is weak. Only some rows state a clone size, as once, few, many or a class for expanded clones.

clone size: many
V gene: TRBV24-1
J gene: TRBJ1-1
D gene: TRBD1
CDR3 protein: CATKTGENTEAFF
CDR3 DNA: TGTGCCACCAAGACAGGGGAGAACACTGAAGCTTTCTTT

clone size: -
V gene: TRBV12-3/TRBV12-4
J gene: TRBJ2-5
D gene: TRBD2
CDR3 protein: CASSYGLAGAQETQYF
CDR3 DNA: TGTGCCAGCAGTTACGGACTAGCGGGGGCCCAAGAGACCCAGTACTTC

clone size: -
V gene: TRBV7-8
J gene: TRBJ1-2
D gene: -
CDR3 protein: CASSQDRGRDNYGYTF
CDR3 DNA: TGCGCCAGCAGCCAAGATCGGGGCAGGGACAACTATGGCTACACCTTC

clone size: -
V gene: TRBV19
J gene: TRBJ2-2
D gene: -
CDR3 protein: CASSGWGRDTGELFF
CDR3 DNA: TGTGCCAGTAGTGGCTGGGGCAGGGACACCGGGGAGCTGTTTTTT

clone size: few
V gene: TRBV5-1
J gene: TRBJ1-1
D gene: -
CDR3 protein: CASSLVSVARTEAFF
CDR3 DNA: TGCGCCAGCAGCTTGGTCAGCGTAGCGCGCACTGAAGCTTTCTTT

clone size: -
V gene: TRBV7-6
J gene: TRBJ2-7
D gene: -
CDR3 protein: CASSLAAVDYEQYF
CDR3 DNA: TGTGCCAGCAGCTTAGCCGCTGTGGACTACGAGCAGTACTTC

clone size: -
V gene: TRBV7-8
J gene: TRBJ1-1
D gene: -
CDR3 protein: CASSQRAPRKAFF
CDR3 DNA: TGTGCCAGCAGCCAACGGGCCCCGAGGAAAGCTTTCTTT

clone size: -
V gene: TRBV25-1
J gene: TRBJ1-5
D gene: TRBD1
CDR3 protein: CASSYSGTGRSSNQPQHF
CDR3 DNA: TGTGCCAGCAGTTACTCCGGGACAGGGAGATCCAGCAATCAGCCCCAGCATTTT

clone size: once
V gene: TRBV19
J gene: TRBJ2-2
D gene: TRBD2
CDR3 protein: CASSKGTSGANTGELFF
CDR3 DNA: TGTGCCAGTAGTAAGGGGACTAGCGGGGCGAACACCGGGGAGCTGTTTTTT

clone size: -
V gene: TRBV20-1
J gene: TRBJ1-5
D gene: -
CDR3 protein: CSARQTAYQPQHF
CDR3 DNA: TGCAGTGCTAGGCAAACCGCCTATCAGCCCCAGCATTTT

clone size: few
V gene: TRBV19
J gene: TRBJ1-2
D gene: -
CDR3 protein: CASTSDPLSGYTF
CDR3 DNA: TGTGCCAGTACCTCGGACCCCCTCTCCGGCTACACCTTC

clone size: -
V gene: TRBV29-1
J gene: TRBJ1-2
D gene: -
CDR3 protein: CSVVLLAQGRDTF
CDR3 DNA: TGCAGCGTTGTTTTATTGGCCCAGGGAAGGGACACCTTC

clone size: -
V gene: TRBV20-1
J gene: TRBJ1-6
D gene: -
CDR3 protein: CSARVAGGNSPLHF
CDR3 DNA: TGCAGTGCTAGAGTAGCGGGGGGTAATTCACCCCTCCACTTT

clone size: -
V gene: TRBV7-4
J gene: TRBJ1-2
D gene: -
CDR3 protein: CASSTPDRHGTSNYGYTF
CDR3 DNA: TGTGCCAGCAGCACCCCGGACAGACACGGAACTTCTAACTATGGCTACACCTTC

clone size: few
V gene: TRBV20-1
J gene: TRBJ2-7
D gene: TRBD1
CDR3 protein: CSARAGQGVNEQYF
CDR3 DNA: TGCAGTGCTAGAGCGGGACAGGGGGTAAACGAGCAGTACTTC

clone size: -
V gene: TRBV19
J gene: TRBJ2-7
D gene: -
CDR3 protein: CASSAGTLTYEQYF
CDR3 DNA: TGTGCCAGTAGTGCCGGGACCCTCACCTACGAGCAGTACTTC

clone size: many
V gene: TRBV7-2
J gene: TRBJ2-7
D gene: -
CDR3 protein: CASSSLSSYEQYF
CDR3 DNA: TGTGCCAGCAGCTCCCTCAGCTCCTACGAGCAGTACTTC

clone size: -
V gene: TRBV10-3
J gene: TRBJ1-1
D gene: -
CDR3 protein: CAISAPGPKRWNTEAFF
CDR3 DNA: TGTGCCATCAGTGCCCCGGGACCGAAGAGGTGGAACACTGAAGCTTTCTTT

clone size: -
V gene: TRBV7-6
J gene: TRBJ2-2
D gene: -
CDR3 protein: CASSPRTVATGELFF
CDR3 DNA: TGTGCCAGCAGTCCTCGGACAGTTGCCACCGGGGAGCTGTTTTTT

clone size: few
V gene: TRBV9
J gene: TRBJ2-7
D gene: TRBD2
CDR3 protein: CASSVGLAETYEQYF
CDR3 DNA: TGTGCCAGCAGCGTAGGGCTAGCGGAAACCTACGAGCAGTACTTC

clone size: -
V gene: TRBV19
J gene: TRBJ1-2
D gene: -
CDR3 protein: CASARDHQGDYGYTF
CDR3 DNA: TGTGCCAGTGCTAGAGATCACCAGGGCGACTATGGCTACACCTTC

clone size: -
V gene: TRBV7-2
J gene: TRBJ2-5
D gene: -
CDR3 protein: CASSQEAQYF
CDR3 DNA: TGCGCCAGCAGCCAAGAGGCCCAGTACTTC

clone size: -
V gene: TRBV25-1
J gene: TRBJ1-6
D gene: TRBD1
CDR3 protein: CASSGTEHSPLHF
CDR3 DNA: TGTGCCAGCTCCGGGACAGAGCACTCACCCCTCCACTTT

clone size: -
V gene: TRBV7-2
J gene: TRBJ1-6
D gene: TRBD1
CDR3 protein: CASSPPGTDSPLHF
CDR3 DNA: TGTGCCAGCAGTCCGCCCGGGACAGACTCACCCCTCCACTTT

clone size: many
V gene: TRBV7-8
J gene: TRBJ2-7
D gene: -
CDR3 protein: CASSLGAGLFYEQYF
CDR3 DNA: TGTGCCAGCAGCTTAGGGGCAGGGTTATTCTACGAGCAGTACTTC

clone size: -
V gene: TRBV5-1
J gene: TRBJ2-7
D gene: -
CDR3 protein: CANSSRDRTYEQYF
CDR3 DNA: TGCGCCAACAGCTCACGGGACCGAACCTACGAGCAGTACTTC

clone size: -
V gene: TRBV19
J gene: TRBJ1-2
D gene: -
CDR3 protein: CASSTDGKNYGYTF
CDR3 DNA: TGTGCCAGTAGCACTGACGGGAAAAACTATGGCTACACCTTC

clone size: -
V gene: TRBV15
J gene: TRBJ1-6
D gene: -
CDR3 protein: CATSLGRDNSPLHF
CDR3 DNA: TGTGCCACCAGTCTCGGCAGGGATAATTCACCCCTCCACTTT

clone size: -
V gene: TRBV15
J gene: TRBJ1-6
D gene: -
CDR3 protein: CATSRGPAPNSPLHF
CDR3 DNA: TGTGCCACCAGCAGAGGTCCGGCTCCTAATTCACCCCTCCACTTT

clone size: -
V gene: TRBV19
J gene: TRBJ1-2
D gene: -
CDR3 protein: CAWSTGPVYGYTF
CDR3 DNA: TGTGCCTGGAGCACTGGACCGGTCTATGGCTACACCTTC

clone size: -
V gene: TRBV6-1
J gene: TRBJ2-7
D gene: -
CDR3 protein: CASRQGKIYEQYF
CDR3 DNA: TGTGCCAGCAGGCAGGGTAAAATCTACGAGCAGTACTTC

clone size: many
V gene: TRBV7-9
J gene: TRBJ1-4
D gene: -
CDR3 protein: CASSTDSNEKLFF
CDR3 DNA: TGTGCCAGCAGCACAGATTCTAATGAAAAACTGTTTTTT

clone size: many
V gene: TRBV7-2
J gene: TRBJ2-1
D gene: -
CDR3 protein: CASSLGAGLGQFF
CDR3 DNA: TGTGCCAGCAGCTTAGGGGCGGGGTTGGGGCAGTTCTTC